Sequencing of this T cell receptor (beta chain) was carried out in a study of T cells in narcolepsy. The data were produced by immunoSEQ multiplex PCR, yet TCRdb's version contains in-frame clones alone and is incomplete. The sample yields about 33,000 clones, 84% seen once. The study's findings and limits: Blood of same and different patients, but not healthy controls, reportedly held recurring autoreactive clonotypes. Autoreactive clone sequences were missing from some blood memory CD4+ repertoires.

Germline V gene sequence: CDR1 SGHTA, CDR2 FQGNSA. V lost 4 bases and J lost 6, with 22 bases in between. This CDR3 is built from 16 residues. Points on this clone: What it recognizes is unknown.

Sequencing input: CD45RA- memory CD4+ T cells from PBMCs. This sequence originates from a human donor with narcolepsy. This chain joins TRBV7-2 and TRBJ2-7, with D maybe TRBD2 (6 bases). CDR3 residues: CASSSSPGTHGSEQYF. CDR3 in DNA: TGTGCCAGCAGCTCGTCGCCCGGGACCCACGGGAGCGAGCAGTACTTC.